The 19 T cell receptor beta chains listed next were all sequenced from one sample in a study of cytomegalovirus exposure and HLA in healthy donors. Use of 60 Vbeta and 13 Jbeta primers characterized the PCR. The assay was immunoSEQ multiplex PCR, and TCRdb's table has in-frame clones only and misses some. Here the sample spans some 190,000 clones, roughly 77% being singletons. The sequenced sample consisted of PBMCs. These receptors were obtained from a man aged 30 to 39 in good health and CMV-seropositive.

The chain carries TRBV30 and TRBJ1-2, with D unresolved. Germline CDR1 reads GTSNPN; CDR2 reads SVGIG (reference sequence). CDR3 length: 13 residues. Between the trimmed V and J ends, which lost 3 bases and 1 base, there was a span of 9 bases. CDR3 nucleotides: TGTGCCTGGAGCCCCGGTTTTAACTATGGCTACACCTTC. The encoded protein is CAWSPGFNYGYTF.

CDR3 coding DNA: TGTGCCAGCAGCCCTGTGGGGAGGGAGCAGTACTTC. This encodes CASSPVGREQYF. The chain joins TRBV6-1 to TRBJ2-7, with a weak D call TRBD2 (6 bases). Trimming removed 6 bases at V and 7 bases at J, with 13 bases between. Germline CDR1 reads MNHNS; CDR2 reads SASEGT. CDR3 size: 12 residues.

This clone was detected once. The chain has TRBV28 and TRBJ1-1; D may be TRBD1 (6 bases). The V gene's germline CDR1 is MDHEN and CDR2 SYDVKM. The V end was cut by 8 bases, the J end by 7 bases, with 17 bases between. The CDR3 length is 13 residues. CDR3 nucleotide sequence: TGTGCCAGCGGGGACAATCCGGGCAGTGAAGCTTTCTTT. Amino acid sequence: CASGDNPGSEAFF.

CDR3 loop: CASSHGGGPDTQYF. The CDR3 region has the DNA TGTGCCAGCAGCCACGGAGGGGGCCCAGATACGCAGTATTTT. The genes are TRBV14 and TRBJ2-3; possibly TRBD1 for D (7 bases). The CDR3 is 14 amino acids. Germline V gene lookup returns CDR1 SGHDN and CDR2 FVKESK. The germline V and J ends were trimmed by 3 bases and 4 bases, with 11 bases remaining between them. Supplemented by reference TRBV14 and TRBJ2-3, the full variable domain reads EAGVTQFPSHSVIEKGQTVTLRCDPISGHDNLYWYRRVMGKEIKFLLHFVKESKQDESGMPNNRFLAERTGGTYSTLKVQPAELEDSGVYFCASSHGGGPDTQYFGPGTRLTVL.

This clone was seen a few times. In nucleotides, the CDR3 is TGTGCCAGCAGTGAGACTAGCTCTGGAAACACCATATATTTT. The encoded protein is CASSETSSGNTIYF. This chain connects TRBV25-1 to TRBJ1-3; no definite D call. The CDR3 contains 14 residues. V dropped 3 bases and J dropped 0 bases, with 6 bases sitting between them. Germline assignment: CDR1 MGHDK and CDR2 SYGVNS.

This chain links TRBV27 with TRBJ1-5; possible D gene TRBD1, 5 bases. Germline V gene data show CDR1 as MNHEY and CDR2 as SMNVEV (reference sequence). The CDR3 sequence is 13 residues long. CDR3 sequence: CDSAGGSNQPQHF. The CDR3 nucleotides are TGTGACTCGGCGGGGGGGAGCAATCAGCCCCAGCATTTT.

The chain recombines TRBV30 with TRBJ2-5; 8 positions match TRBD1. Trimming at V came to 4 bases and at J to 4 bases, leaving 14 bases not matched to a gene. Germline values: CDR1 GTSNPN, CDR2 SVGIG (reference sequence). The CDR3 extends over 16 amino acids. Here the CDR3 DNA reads TGTGCCTGGACCGTGAGGTGGACAGGGCAAGTAGAGACCCAGTACTTC. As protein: CAWTVRWTGQVETQYF.

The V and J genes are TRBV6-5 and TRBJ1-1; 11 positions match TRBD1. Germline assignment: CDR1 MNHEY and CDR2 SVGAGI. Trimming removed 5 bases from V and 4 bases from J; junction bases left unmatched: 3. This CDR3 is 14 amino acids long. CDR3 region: CASSRTGGRTEAFF. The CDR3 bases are TGTGCCAGCAGTAGGACAGGGGGCCGCACTGAAGCTTTCTTT.

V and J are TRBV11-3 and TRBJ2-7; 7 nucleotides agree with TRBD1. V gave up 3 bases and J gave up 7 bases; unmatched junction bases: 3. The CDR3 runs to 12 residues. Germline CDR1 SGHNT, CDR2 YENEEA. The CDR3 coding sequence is TGTGCCAGCAGCTTCGGGACAGTTGAGCAGTACTTC. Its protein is CASSFGTVEQYF.

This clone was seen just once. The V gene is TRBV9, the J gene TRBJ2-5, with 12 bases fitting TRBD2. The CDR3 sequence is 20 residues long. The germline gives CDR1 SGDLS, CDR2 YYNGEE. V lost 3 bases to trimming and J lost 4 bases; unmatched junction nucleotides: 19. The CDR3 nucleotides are TGTGCCAGCAGCGCACGATCAGGTCTCGACCTAGCGGGAGGGATAGAGACCCAGTACTTC. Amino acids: CASSARSGLDLAGGIETQYF.

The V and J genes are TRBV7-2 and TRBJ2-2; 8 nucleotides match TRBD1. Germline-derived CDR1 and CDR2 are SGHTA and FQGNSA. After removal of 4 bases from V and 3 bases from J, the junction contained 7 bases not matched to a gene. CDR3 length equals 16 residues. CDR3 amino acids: CASSSRQGSDTGELFF. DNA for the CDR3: TGTGCCAGCAGCTCCCGACAGGGGAGCGACACCGGGGAGCTGTTTTTT.

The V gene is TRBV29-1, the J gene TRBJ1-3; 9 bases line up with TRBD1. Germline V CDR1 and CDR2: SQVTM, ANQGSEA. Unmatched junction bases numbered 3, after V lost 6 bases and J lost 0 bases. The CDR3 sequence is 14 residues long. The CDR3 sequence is CSVRQGGSGNTIYF. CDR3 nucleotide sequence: TGCAGCGTACGACAGGGGGGCTCTGGAAACACCATATATTTT.

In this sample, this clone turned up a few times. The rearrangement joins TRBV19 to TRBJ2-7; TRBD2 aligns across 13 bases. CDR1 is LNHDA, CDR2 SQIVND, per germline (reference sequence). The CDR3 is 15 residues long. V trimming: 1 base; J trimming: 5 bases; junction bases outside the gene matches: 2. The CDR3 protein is CASSIGTSGSHEQYF. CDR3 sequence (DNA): TGTGCCAGTAGTATAGGGACTAGCGGGAGCCACGAGCAGTACTTC.

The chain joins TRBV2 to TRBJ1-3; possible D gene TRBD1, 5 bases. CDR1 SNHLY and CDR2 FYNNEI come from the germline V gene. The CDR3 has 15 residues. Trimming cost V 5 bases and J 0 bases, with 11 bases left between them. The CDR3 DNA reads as TGTGCCAGCAGTCCCGGCGGGGGCTCTGGAAACACCATATATTTT. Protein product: CASSPGGGSGNTIYF.

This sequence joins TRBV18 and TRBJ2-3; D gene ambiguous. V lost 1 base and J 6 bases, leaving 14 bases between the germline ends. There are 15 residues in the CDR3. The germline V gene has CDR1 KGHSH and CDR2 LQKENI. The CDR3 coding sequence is TGTGCCAGCTCACCACGCGCCACCACGGAGGATACGCAGTATTTT. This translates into CASSPRATTEDTQYF. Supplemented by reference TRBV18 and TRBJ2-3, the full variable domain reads NAGVMQNPRHLVRRRGQEARLRCSPMKGHSHVYWYRQLPEEGLKFMVYLQKENIIDESGMPKERFSAEFPKEGPSILRIQQVVRGDSAAYFCASSPRATTEDTQYFGPGTRLTVL.

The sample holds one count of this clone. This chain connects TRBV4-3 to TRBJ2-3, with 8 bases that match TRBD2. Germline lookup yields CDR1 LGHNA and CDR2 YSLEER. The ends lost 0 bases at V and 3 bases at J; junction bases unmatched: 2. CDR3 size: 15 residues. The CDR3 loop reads CASSQDERETDTQYF. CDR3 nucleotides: TGCGCCAGCAGCCAAGATGAGCGGGAGACAGATACGCAGTATTTT.

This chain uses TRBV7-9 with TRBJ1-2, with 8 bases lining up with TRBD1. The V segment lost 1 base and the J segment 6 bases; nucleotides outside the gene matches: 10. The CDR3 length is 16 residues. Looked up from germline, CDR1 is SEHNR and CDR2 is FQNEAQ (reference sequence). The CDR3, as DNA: TGTGCCAGCAGCTTAGTGGCGGGGCAGGGGGCTCATGGCTACACCTTC. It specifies CASSLVAGQGAHGYTF.

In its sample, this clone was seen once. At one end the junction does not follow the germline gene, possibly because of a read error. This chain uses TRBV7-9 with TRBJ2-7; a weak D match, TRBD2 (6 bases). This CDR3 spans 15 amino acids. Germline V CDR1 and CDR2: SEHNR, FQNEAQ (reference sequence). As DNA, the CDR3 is TGTTCCAGCAGCTTAACGCGGGACGGCTCCTACGAGCAGTACTTC. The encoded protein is CSSSLTRDGSYEQYF.

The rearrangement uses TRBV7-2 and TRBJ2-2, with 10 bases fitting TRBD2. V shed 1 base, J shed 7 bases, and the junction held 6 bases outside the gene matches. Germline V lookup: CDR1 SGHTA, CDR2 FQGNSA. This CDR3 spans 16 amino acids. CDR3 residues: CASSLVAGGAGGELFF. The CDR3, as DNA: TGTGCCAGCAGCTTAGTAGCGGGGGGCGCGGGCGGGGAGCTGTTTTTT.